This T cell receptor (beta chain) is from a study of T cells in Graves' hyperthyroidism and ophthalmopathy. At the level of the study: The initial diagnosis was the point when peripheral blood was collected, ahead of any treatment. Regarding the study as a whole: Blood also contained most expanded thyroid clonotypes above 0.001.

Researchers defined stable Graves' hyperthyroidism as no ophthalmopathy progression within 18 months. On this clonotype: Its specificity is unknown.

Trimming stripped 2 bases from V and 6 bases from J, with 5 bases between. The CDR3 covers 11 residues. CDR1 KGHSY and CDR2 FQNENV come from the germline V gene. TCR beta CDR3 region amplification was performed from RNA transcripts. A first-round RT-PCR of the TCR CDR3 used the HTBI primer set. TCRdb fed the multiplex PCR reads into MiXCR, producing one record per CDR3 protein. The sample carries fewer than 850,000 distinct CDR3 sequences, roughly a sixth recorded once. V and J are TRBV16 and TRBJ2-7; D remains unclear. This clonotype was sampled from a man between 45 and 60 years old with Graves' hyperthyroidism. Sequencing input: blood. The CDR3: CASSQGVEQYF. CDR3 in DNA: TGTGCCAGCAGCCAAGGCGTCGAGCAGTACTTC.